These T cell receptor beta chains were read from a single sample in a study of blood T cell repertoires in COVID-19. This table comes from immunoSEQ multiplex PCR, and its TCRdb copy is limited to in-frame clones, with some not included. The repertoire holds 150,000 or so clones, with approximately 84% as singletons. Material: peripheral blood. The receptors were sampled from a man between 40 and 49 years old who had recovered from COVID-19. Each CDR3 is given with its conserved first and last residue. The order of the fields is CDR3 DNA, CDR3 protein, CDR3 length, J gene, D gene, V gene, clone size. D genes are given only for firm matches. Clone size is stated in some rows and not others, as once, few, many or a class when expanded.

TGTGCCAGCTCACCAAAACAGAACTCCTACAATGAGCAGTTCTTC | CASSPKQNSYNEQFF | 15 | TRBJ2-1 | NA | TRBV18 | NA
TGTGCCAGCAGCTTACAGGGCGGAACCTACAATGAGCAGTTCTTC | CASSLQGGTYNEQFF | 15 | TRBJ2-1 | NA | TRBV7-2 | NA
TGTGCTAGTGGTTTGGGGCAGGCTGGCTCCTACAATGAGCAGTTCTTC | CASGLGQAGSYNEQFF | 16 | TRBJ2-1 | NA | TRBV12-5 | NA
TGTGCCAGCAGCTCAGTCTCCCAAGAGACCCAGTACTTC | CASSSVSQETQYF | 13 | TRBJ2-5 | NA | TRBV7-8 | NA
TGTGCCAGCAGCCGCGGGGACAGGATAGCCAAAAACATTCAGTACTTC | CASSRGDRIAKNIQYF | 16 | TRBJ2-4 | TRBD1 | TRBV5-6 | NA
TGTGCCAGCAGTTTCCGGGAGAATCAGCCCCAGCATTTT | CASSFRENQPQHF | 13 | TRBJ1-5 | NA | TRBV27 | once
TGTGCCAGCAGCTCCAGGCGGGGGGGCGACTATGGCTACACCTTC | CASSSRRGGDYGYTF | 15 | TRBJ1-2 | NA | TRBV7-2 | NA
TGTGCCAGCAGTCCCCTGATTAGCTCTGGAAACACCATATATTTT | CASSPLISSGNTIYF | 15 | TRBJ1-3 | NA | TRBV28 | once
TGTGCCAGCAGCCAAACAGGGGGCTCTGGAAACACCATATATTTT | CASSQTGGSGNTIYF | 15 | TRBJ1-3 | TRBD1 | TRBV7-2 | once
TGTGCCAGCACCAAGACTAGCGGGAGGGGAGAGACCCAGTACTTC | CASTKTSGRGETQYF | 15 | TRBJ2-5 | TRBD2 | TRBV7-8 | NA
TGTGCCAGCAGCTTAGGCCCGGGACAGGGGGCGGGAGACGACGTAGCTTTCTTT | CASSLGPGQGAGDDVAFF | 18 | TRBJ1-1 | TRBD1 | TRBV5-8 | NA
TGTGCCAGCTCTAGAGTCGCTGATACGCAGTATTTT | CASSRVADTQYF | 12 | TRBJ2-3 | NA | TRBV27 | NA
TGTGCCAGCAGCCAAAAAGGACAGAATTCCTACGAGCAGTACTTC | CASSQKGQNSYEQYF | 15 | TRBJ2-7 | NA | TRBV4-2 | NA
TGTGCCAGCAGTCCCTCACTCGCCGGGGTAGTTTATGGCTACACCTTC | CASSPSLAGVVYGYTF | 16 | TRBJ1-2 | NA | TRBV27 | NA
TGTGCCAGTAGGGGGCTTAGCAATCAGCCCCAGCATTTT | CASRGLSNQPQHF | 13 | TRBJ1-5 | NA | TRBV19 | NA
TGTGCCAGCAGCCTGGGACTAGCGGGACTAGGGCAGTTCTTC | CASSLGLAGLGQFF | 14 | TRBJ2-1 | TRBD2 | TRBV6-2/TRBV6-3 | once
TGTGCCAGCATTTTTTTAGCGGGGACCCAGTACTTC | CASIFLAGTQYF | 12 | TRBJ2-5 | TRBD2 | TRBV12-3/TRBV12-4 | once
TGTGCCAGCAGTGAGACATACTCTGGAAACACCATATATTTT | CASSETYSGNTIYF | 14 | TRBJ1-3 | NA | TRBV6-1 | NA
TGCGCCAGCAGTCAGGGACTAGCGGGGGACCGCACAGATACGCAGTATTTT | CASSQGLAGDRTDTQYF | 17 | TRBJ2-3 | TRBD2 | TRBV23-1 | NA
TGTGCCACCACCCACGGGACTAGGCACACAGATACGCAGTATTTT | CATTHGTRHTDTQYF | 15 | TRBJ2-3 | TRBD2 | TRBV19 | NA
TGTGCCAGCAGTGATGAGGGCTACGAGCAGTACTTC | CASSDEGYEQYF | 12 | TRBJ2-7 | NA | TRBV2 | few
TGTGCCAGCAGTATACAGGGCCGGGGCTACACCTTC | CASSIQGRGYTF | 12 | TRBJ1-2 | NA | TRBV2 | NA
TGCAGTGCTAGTGGGCTAGCAGCTGATACGCAGTATTTT | CSASGLAADTQYF | 13 | TRBJ2-3 | NA | TRBV20-1 | NA
TGTGCCACCAGTGATAACGCAGTGTCCGGGGCCGGGGAGCTGTTTTTT | CATSDNAVSGAGELFF | 16 | TRBJ2-2 | NA | TRBV24-1 | NA
TGTGCCAGCAGTGAATCGGGGAACGATGGCTACACCTTC | CASSESGNDGYTF | 13 | TRBJ1-2 | NA | TRBV2 | NA
TGCGCCAGCAGCTTGGTGGCTGTGGGGGGACTAGCGGGAGACAATGAGCAGTTCTTC | CASSLVAVGGLAGDNEQFF | 19 | TRBJ2-1 | TRBD2 | TRBV5-1 | once
TGTGCCAGCAGAAAGGAGGGGATTGGGATTCCACATCATGGCTACACCTTC | CASRKEGIGIPHHGYTF | 17 | TRBJ1-2 | NA | TRBV27 | NA
TGTGCCAGCAGGGGACTAGCGGGCACAGATACGCAGTATTTT | CASRGLAGTDTQYF | 14 | TRBJ2-3 | TRBD2 | TRBV6-5 | once
TGCGCCAGCGGGAGAAATAGCAATCAGCCCCAGCATTTT | CASGRNSNQPQHF | 13 | TRBJ1-5 | NA | TRBV4-1 | few